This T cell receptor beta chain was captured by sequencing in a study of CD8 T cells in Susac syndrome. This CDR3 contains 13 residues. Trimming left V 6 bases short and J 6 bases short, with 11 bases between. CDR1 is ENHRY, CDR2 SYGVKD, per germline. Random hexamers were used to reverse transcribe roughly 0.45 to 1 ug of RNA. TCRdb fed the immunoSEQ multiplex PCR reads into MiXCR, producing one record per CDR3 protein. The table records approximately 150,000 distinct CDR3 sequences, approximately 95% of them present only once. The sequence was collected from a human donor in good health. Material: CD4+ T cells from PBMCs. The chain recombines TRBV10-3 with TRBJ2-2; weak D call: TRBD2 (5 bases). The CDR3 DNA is TGTGCCATCAGGCCCGGGATCCCCGGGGAGCTGTTTTTT. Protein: CAIRPGIPGELFF.